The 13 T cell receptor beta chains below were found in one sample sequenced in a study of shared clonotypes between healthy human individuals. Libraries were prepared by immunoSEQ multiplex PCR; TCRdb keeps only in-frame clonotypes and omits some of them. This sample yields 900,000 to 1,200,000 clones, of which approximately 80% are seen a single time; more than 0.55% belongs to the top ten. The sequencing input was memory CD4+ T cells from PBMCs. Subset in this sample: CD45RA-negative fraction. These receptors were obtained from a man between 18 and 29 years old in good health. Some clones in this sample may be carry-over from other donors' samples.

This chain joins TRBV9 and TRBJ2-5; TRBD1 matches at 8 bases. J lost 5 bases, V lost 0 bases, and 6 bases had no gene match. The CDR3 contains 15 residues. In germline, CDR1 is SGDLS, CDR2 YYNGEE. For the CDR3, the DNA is TGTGCCAGCAGCGTAGATCCAGGGGGCTATGAGACCCAGTACTTC. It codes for CASSVDPGGYETQYF. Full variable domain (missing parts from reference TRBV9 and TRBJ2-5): DSGVTQTPKHLITATGQRVTLRCSPRSGDLSVYWYQQSLDQGLQFLIQYYNGEERAKGNILERFSAQQFPDLHSELNLSSLELGDSALYFCASSVDPGGYETQYFGPGTRLLVL.

This chain's CDR3 is CASSLSVSRTGSYETQYF. The CDR3 coding sequence is TGTGCCAGCAGTTTATCGGTTTCACGGACGGGGAGCTATGAGACCCAGTACTTC. The chain combines TRBV27 with TRBJ2-5, with D possibly being TRBD2 (5 bases). The CDR3 is made up of 18 amino acids. Trimming left V 0 bases short and J 5 bases short, with 22 bases between. Germline-derived CDR1 and CDR2 are MNHEY and SMNVEV (reference sequence).

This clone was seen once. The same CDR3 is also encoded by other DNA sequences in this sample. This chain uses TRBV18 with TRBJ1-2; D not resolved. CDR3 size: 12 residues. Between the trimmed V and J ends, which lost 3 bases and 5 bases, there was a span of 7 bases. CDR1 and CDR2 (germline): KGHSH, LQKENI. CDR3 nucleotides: TGTGCCAGCTCACCGGACTCGTATGGCTACACCTTC. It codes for CASSPDSYGYTF.

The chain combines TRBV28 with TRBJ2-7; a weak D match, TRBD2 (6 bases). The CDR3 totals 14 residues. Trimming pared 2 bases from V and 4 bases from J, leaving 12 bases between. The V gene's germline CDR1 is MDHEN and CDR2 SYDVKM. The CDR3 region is CASSLNGRGYEQYF. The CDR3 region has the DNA TGTGCCAGCAGTTTAAACGGGAGAGGGTACGAGCAGTACTTC.

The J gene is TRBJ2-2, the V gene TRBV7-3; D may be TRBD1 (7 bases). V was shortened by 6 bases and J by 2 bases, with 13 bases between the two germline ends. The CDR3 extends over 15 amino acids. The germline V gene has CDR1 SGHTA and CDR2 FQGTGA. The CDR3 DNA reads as TGTGCCAGCAGACCGACAGGGACTAACACCGGGGAGCTGTTTTTT. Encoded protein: CASRPTGTNTGELFF.

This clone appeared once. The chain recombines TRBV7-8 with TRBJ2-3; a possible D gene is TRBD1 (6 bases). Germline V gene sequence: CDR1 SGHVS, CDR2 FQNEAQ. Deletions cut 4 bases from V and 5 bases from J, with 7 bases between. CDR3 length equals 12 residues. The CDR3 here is CASSSQGDTQYF. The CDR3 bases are TGTGCCAGCAGCTCACAGGGAGATACGCAGTATTTT.

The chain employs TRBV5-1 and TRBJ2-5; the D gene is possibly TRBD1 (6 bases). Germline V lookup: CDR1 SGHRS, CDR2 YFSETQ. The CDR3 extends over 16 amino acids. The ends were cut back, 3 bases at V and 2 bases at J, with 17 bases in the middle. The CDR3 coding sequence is TGCGCCAGCAGCTCCGGATCCCGGACAGCTCAAGAGACCCAGTACTTC. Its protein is CASSSGSRTAQETQYF.

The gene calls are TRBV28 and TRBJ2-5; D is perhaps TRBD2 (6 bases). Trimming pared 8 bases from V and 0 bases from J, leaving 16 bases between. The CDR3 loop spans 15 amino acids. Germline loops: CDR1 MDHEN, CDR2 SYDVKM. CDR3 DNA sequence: TGTGCCAGCGTGCGGGGAGGCCTAAACCAAGAGACCCAGTACTTC. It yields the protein CASVRGGLNQETQYF.

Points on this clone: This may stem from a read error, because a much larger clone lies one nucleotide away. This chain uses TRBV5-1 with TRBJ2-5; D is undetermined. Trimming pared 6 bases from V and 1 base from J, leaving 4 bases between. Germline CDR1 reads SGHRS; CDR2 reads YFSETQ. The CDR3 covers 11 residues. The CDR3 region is CASTFQETQYF. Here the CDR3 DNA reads TGCGCCAGCACCTTCCAAGAGACCCAGTACTTC.

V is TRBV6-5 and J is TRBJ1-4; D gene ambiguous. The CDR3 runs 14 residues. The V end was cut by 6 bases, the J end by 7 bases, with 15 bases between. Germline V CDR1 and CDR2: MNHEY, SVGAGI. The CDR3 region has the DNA TGTGCCAGCAGGCTGACAAGGGAAAGTGAAAAACTGTTTTTT. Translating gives CASRLTRESEKLFF.

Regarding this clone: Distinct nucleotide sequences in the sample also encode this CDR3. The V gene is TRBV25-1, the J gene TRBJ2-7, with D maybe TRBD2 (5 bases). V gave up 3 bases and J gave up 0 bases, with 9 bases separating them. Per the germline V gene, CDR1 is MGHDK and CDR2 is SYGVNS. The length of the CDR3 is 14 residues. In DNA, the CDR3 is TGTGCCAGCAGTGATCATGGGAGCTCCTACGAGCAGTACTTC. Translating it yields CASSDHGSSYEQYF.

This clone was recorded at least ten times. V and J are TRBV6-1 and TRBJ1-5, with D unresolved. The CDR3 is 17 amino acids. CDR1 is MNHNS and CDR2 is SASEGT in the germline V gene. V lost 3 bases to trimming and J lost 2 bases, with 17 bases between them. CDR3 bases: TGTGCCAGCAGTGACCCCGCGGGTTCGGTTGGCAATCAGCCCCAGCATTTT. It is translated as CASSDPAGSVGNQPQHF.

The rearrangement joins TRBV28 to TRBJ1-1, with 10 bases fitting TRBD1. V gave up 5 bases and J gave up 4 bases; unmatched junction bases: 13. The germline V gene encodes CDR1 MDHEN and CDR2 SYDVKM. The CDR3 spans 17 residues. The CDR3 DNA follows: TGTGCCAGCAGTCCCCTAGGGACAGGGGTTTTGGGCACTGAAGCTTTCTTT. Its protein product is CASSPLGTGVLGTEAFF.